The present T cell receptor (delta chain) was sequenced within a study of gamma-delta chains in newborns, infants, children. Study-wide background: Microbial exposure reportedly drives polyclonal innate γδ T cell expansion after birth.

TCRdb re-called clones from the reads via CATT. Altogether under 2,000 delta-chain clones are present, roughly two fifths being singletons, with the ten largest covering roughly a sixth. Germline values: CDR1 GEAIGNYY, CDR2 EKD. V lost 3 bases, J lost 10 bases, and 10 bases stayed unmatched. This CDR3 has 13 amino acids. Concerning this clone: This could be a read error, since a much larger clone is one nucleotide away. Additional DNA sequences in this sample encode the identical CDR3.

The chain has TRDV2 and TRDJ1; 7 positions match TRDD3. This receptor was obtained from a child who had a fever. Sequencing input: blood. Here the CDR3 DNA reads TGTGCCTGTGACGGATTGGGGGAGACAGTACTCATCTTT. Amino acids: CACDGLGETVLIF.